This T cell receptor (beta chain) stems from a study of cytomegalovirus exposure and HLA in healthy donors. Regarding the study as a whole: Altogether, about 160 TCR beta chains were recorded as cytomegalovirus-associated.

On this clone: Antigen: not known.

V lost 4 bases and J 3 bases, leaving 10 bases between the germline ends. CDR3 length: 14 residues. CDR1 is SGHKS, CDR2 YYEKEE, per germline (reference sequence). PCR primers comprised 60 Vbeta and 13 Jbeta primers. Clones were sequenced by immunoSEQ multiplex PCR, and TCRdb holds only the in-frame ones, with some missing. In total, the table holds over 150,000 clones. The sequenced sample was PBMCs. This receptor was obtained from a boy younger than 18 in good health and CMV-seronegative. J is TRBJ1-4 and V is TRBV5-5, with D uncertain. Written as DNA, the CDR3 is TGTGCCAGCAGCCAGGACGGGGCTAATGAAAAACTGTTTTTT. It translates to CASSQDGANEKLFF.